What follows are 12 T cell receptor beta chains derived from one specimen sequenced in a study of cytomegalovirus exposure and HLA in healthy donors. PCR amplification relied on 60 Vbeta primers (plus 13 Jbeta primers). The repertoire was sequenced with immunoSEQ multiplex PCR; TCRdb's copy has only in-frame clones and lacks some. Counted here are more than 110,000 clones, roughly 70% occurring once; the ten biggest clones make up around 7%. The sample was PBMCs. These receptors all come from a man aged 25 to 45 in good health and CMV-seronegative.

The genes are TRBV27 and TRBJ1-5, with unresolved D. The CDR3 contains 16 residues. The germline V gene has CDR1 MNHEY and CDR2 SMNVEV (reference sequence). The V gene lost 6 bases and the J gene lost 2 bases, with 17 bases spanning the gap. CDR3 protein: CASRSSGFLGNQPQHF. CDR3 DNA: TGTGCCAGCAGGTCATCCGGGTTCTTGGGCAATCAGCCCCAGCATTTT.

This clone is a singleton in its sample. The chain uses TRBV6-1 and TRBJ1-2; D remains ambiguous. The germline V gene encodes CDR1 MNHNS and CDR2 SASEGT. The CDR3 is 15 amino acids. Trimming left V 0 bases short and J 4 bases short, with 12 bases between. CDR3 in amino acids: CASSEAGKGGYGYTF. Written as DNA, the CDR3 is TGTGCCAGCAGTGAAGCGGGGAAGGGAGGCTATGGCTACACCTTC.

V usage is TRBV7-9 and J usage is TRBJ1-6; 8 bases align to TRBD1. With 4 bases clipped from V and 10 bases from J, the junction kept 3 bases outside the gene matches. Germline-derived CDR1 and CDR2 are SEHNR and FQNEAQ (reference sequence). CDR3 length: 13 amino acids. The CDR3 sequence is CASSSTGGSPLHF. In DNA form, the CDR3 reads TGTGCCAGCAGCTCCACAGGGGGATCACCCCTCCACTTT.

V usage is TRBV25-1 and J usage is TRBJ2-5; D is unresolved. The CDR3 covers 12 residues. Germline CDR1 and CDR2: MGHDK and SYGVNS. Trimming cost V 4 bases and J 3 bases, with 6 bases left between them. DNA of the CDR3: TGTGCCAGCAGTGCCCTCGAAGAGACCCAGTACTTC. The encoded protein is CASSALEETQYF.

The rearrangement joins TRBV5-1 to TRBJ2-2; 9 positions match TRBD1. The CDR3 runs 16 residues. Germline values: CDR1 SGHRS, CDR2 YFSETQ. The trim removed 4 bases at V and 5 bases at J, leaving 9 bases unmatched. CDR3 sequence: CASSGGQGRTTGELFF. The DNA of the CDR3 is TGCGCCAGCAGCGGCGGACAGGGGCGCACTACCGGGGAGCTGTTTTTT.

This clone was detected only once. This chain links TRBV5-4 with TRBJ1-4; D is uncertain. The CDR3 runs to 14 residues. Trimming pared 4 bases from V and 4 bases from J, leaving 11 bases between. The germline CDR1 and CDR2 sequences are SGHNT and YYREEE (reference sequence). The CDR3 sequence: CASSPSGDNEKLFF. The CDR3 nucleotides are TGTGCCAGCAGCCCCTCGGGAGATAATGAAAAACTGTTTTTT.

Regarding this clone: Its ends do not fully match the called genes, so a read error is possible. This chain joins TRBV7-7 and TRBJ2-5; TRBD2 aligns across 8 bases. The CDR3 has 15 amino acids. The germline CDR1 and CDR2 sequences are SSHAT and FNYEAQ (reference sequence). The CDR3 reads CASSLELAEGETQYF. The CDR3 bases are TGTGCTAGCAGCTTAGAACTAGCGGAGGGGGAGACCCAGTACTTC. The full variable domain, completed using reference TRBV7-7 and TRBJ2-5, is GAGVSQSPRYKVTKRGQDVTLRCDPISSHATLYWYQQALGQGPEFLTYFNYEAQPDKSGLPSDRFSAERPEGSISTLTIQRTEQRDSAMYRCASSLELAEGETQYFGPGTRLLVL.

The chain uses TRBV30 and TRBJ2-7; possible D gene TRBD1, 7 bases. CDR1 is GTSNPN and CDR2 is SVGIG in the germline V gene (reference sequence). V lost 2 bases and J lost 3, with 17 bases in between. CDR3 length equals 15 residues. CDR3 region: CAWSPGAGGFYEQYF. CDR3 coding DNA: TGTGCCTGGAGTCCCGGGGCAGGGGGGTTCTACGAGCAGTACTTC.

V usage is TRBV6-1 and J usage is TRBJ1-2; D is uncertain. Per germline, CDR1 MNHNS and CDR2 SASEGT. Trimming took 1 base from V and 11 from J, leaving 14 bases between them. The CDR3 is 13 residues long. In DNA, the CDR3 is TGTGCCAGCAGTGAAGGTGGGAGATTCCGGTACACCTTC. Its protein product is CASSEGGRFRYTF.

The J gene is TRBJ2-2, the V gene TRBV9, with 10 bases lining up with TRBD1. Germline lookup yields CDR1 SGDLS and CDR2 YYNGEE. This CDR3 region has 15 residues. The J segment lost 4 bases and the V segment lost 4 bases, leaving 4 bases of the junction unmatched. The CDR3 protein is CASSTRTGGTGELFF. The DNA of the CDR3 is TGTGCCAGCAGCACCCGGACAGGGGGCACCGGGGAGCTGTTTTTT.

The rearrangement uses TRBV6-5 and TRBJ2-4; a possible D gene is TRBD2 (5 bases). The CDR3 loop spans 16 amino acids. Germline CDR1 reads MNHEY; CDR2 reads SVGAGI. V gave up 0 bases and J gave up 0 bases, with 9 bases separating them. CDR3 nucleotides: TGTGCCAGCAGTTACTCGGCCGGACTAGCCAAAAACATTCAGTACTTC. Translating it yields CASSYSAGLAKNIQYF.

This CDR3 is CASSLGTWNNEQFF. The CDR3 DNA follows: TGTGCCAGCAGTTTAGGGACTTGGAACAATGAGCAGTTCTTC. The V gene is TRBV28, the J gene TRBJ2-1; tentatively, D is TRBD2 (6 bases). V lost 2 bases and J 5 bases, leaving 10 bases between the germline ends. The germline CDR1 and CDR2 sequences are MDHEN and SYDVKM. The CDR3 is 14 amino acids.